This T cell receptor (beta chain) originates from a study of vaccination effects on CD4 cells after COVID-19. With the ViraFEST assay, the study expanded antigen-specific CD4+ T cells using viral peptide pools, then sequenced them. Once cultured for around 11 days, the cells underwent separation to obtain CD4+ T cells. Germline CDR1 reads GTSNPN; CDR2 reads SVGIG (reference sequence). The J segment lost 4 bases and the V segment lost 2 bases, leaving 14 bases of the junction unmatched. The CDR3 covers 17 residues. The protocol was immunoSEQ multiplex PCR, while the TCRdb copy is restricted to in-frame clones and leaves out a portion. The table has tens of thousands of clones, approximately 81% seen once; the top ten hold approximately 2%. Remarks on this clone: The antigen is unknown.

The sequences come from CD4+ T cells from PBMCs cultured with HCoV-229E spike peptides, collected before COVID-19 vaccination. The V gene is TRBV30, the J gene TRBJ1-5; TRBD1 agrees at 7 bases. The origin of this receptor is a human donor who received a COVID-19 vaccine. Here the CDR3 DNA reads TGTGCCTGGAGTTACGGACAGGAACCTTTTGGGAATCAGCCCCAGCATTTT. It yields the protein CAWSYGQEPFGNQPQHF.